This T cell receptor beta chain was found in a study of blood T cell repertoires in COVID-19. J lost 4 bases, V lost 5 bases, and 6 bases had no gene match. Germline-derived CDR1 and CDR2 are SEHNR and FQNEAQ (reference sequence). The CDR3 sequence is 14 residues long. Sequencing was performed with immunoSEQ multiplex PCR; in TCRdb, only in-frame clones are kept and a portion is missing. Of roughly 300,000 clones in the sample, just under 90% were seen once. The source material was peripheral blood. The chain uses TRBV7-9 and TRBJ1-1; 8 bases line up with TRBD1. This sequence was found in a woman aged 25-40 years with COVID-19, enrolled during active disease. The DNA for the CDR3 is TGTGCCAGCAGCCCTCAGGGGGCGGTCACTGAAGCTTTCTTT. It is translated as CASSPQGAVTEAFF. Looking up the rest from reference TRBV7-9 and TRBJ1-1 gives the full variable domain: DTGVSQNPRHKITKRGQNVTFRCDPISEHNRLYWYRQTLGQGPEFLTYFQNEAQLEKSRLLSDRFSAERPKGSFSTLEIQRTEQGDSAMYLCASSPQGAVTEAFFGQGTRLTVV.